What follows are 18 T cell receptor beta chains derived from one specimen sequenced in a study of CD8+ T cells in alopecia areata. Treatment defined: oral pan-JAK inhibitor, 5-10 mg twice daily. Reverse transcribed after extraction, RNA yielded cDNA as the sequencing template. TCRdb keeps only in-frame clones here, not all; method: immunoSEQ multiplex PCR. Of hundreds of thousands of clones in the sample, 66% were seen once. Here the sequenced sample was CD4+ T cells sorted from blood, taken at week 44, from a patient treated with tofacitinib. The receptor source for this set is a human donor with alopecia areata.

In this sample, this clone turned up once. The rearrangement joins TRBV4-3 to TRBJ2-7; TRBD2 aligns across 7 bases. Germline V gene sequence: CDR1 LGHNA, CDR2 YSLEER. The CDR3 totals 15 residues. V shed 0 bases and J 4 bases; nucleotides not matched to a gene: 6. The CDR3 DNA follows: TGCGCCAGCAGCCAAGATCAGCGGGGACGTTACGAGCAGTACTTC. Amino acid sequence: CASSQDQRGRYEQYF.

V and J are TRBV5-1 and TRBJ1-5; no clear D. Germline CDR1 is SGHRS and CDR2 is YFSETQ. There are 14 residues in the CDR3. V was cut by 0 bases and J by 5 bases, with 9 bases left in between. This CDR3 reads CASSLGGIDQPQHF. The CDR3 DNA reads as TGCGCCAGCAGCTTGGGAGGTATCGATCAGCCCCAGCATTTT.

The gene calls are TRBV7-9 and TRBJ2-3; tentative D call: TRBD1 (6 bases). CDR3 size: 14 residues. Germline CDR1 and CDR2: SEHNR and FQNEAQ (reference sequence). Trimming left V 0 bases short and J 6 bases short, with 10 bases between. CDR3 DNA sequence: TGTGCCAGCAGCTTAGCGACAGGAATGGATACGCAGTATTTT. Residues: CASSLATGMDTQYF.

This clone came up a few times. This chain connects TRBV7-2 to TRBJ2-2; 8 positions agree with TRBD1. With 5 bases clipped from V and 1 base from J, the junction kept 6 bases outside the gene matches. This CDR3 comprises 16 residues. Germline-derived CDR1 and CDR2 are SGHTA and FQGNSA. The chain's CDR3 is CASSPRGQGNTGELFF. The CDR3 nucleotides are TGTGCCAGCAGCCCCCGAGGACAGGGGAACACCGGGGAGCTGTTTTTT. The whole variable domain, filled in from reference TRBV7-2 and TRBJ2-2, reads GAGVSQSPSNKVTEKGKDVELRCDPISGHTALYWYRQSLGQGLEFLIYFQGNSAPDKSGLPSDRFSAERTGGSVSTLTIQRTQQEDSAVYLCASSPRGQGNTGELFFGEGSRLTVL.

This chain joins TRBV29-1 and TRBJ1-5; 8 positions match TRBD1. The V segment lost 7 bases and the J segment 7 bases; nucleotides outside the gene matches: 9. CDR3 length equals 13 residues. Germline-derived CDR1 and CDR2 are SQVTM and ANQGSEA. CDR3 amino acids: CSAAGGSGQPQHF. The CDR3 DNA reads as TGCAGCGCCGCAGGGGGCTCTGGACAGCCCCAGCATTTT.

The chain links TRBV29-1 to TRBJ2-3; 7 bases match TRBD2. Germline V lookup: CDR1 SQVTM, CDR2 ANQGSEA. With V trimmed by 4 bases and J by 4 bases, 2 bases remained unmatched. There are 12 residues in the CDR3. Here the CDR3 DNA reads TGCAGCGTTGTGGGGGGGTCAGATACGCAGTATTTT. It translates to CSVVGGSDTQYF.

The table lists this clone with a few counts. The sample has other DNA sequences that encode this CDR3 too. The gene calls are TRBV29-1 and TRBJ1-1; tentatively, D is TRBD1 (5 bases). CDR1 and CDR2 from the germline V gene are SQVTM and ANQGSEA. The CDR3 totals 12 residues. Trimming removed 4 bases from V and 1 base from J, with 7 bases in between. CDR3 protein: CSVVQGNTEAFF. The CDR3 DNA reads TGCAGCGTTGTCCAGGGGAACACTGAAGCTTTCTTT.

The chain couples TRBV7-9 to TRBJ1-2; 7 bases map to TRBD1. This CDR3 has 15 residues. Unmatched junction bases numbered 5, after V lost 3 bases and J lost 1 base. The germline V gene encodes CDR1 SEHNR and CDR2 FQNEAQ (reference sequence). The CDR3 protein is CASSFQGQFNYGYTF. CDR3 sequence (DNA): TGTGCCAGCAGCTTTCAGGGACAGTTTAACTATGGCTACACCTTC.

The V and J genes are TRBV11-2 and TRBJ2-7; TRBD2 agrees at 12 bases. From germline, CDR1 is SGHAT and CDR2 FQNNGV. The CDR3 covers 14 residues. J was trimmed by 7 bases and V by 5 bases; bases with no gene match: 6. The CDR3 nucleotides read TGTGCCAGCAGCCCTCGACTAGCGGGGGTTGAGCAGTACTTC. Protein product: CASSPRLAGVEQYF. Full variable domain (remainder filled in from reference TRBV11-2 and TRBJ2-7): EAGVAQSPRYKIIEKRQSVAFWCNPISGHATLYWYQQILGQGPKLLIQFQNNGVVDDSQLPKDRFSAERLKGVDSTLKIQPAKLEDSAVYLCASSPRLAGVEQYFGPGTRLTVT.

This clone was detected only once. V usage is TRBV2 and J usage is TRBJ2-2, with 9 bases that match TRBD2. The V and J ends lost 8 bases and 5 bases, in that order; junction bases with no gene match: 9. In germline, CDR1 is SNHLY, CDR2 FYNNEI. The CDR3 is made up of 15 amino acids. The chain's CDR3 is CASRGGLARTGELFF. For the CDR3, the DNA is TGTGCCAGCCGCGGGGGACTAGCACGTACCGGGGAGCTGTTTTTT.

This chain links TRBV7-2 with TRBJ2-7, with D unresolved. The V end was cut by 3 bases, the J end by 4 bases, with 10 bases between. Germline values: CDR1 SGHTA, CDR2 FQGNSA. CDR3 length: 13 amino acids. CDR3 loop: CASSFVMGYEQYF. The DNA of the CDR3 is TGTGCCAGCAGCTTTGTAATGGGTTACGAGCAGTACTTC.

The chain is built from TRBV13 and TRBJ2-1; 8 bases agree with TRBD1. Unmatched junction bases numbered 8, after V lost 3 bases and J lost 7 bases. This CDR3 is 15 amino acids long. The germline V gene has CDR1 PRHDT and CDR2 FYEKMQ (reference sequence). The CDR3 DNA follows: TGTGCCAGCAGCTTCCCGGCAGGGGGCTGGAATGAGCAGTTCTTC. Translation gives CASSFPAGGWNEQFF.

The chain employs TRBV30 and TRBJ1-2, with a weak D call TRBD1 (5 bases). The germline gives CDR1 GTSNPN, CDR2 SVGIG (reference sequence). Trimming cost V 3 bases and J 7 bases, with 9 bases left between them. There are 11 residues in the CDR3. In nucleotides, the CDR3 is TGTGCCTGGAGATCGGGGGGTGGCTACACCTTC. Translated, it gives CAWRSGGGYTF.

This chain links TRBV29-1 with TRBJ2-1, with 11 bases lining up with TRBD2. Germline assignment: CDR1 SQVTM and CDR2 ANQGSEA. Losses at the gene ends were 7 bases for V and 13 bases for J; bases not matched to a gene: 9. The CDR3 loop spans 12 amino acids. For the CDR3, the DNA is TGCAGCGCTAAGACTAGCGGGGTTGGTCAGTTCTTC. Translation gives CSAKTSGVGQFF.

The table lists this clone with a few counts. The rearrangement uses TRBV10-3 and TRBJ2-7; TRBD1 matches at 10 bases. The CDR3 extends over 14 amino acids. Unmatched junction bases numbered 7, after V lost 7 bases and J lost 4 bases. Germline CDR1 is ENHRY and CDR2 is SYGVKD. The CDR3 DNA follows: TGTGCCATCAACCAACCGGGACAGGGGTACGAGCAGTACTTC. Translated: CAINQPGQGYEQYF.

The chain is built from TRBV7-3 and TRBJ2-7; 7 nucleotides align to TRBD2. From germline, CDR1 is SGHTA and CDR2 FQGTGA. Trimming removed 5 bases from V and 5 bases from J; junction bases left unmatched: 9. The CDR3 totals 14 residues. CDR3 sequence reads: CASSPGGTNHEQYF. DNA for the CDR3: TGTGCCAGCAGCCCAGGCGGGACTAACCACGAGCAGTACTTC.

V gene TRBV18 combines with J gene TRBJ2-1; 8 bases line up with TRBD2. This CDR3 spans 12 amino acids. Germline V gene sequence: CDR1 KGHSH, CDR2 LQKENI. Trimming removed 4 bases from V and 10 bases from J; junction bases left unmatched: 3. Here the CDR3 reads CASSLKRGEQFF. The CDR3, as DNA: TGTGCCAGCTCACTAAAGCGGGGGGAGCAGTTCTTC.

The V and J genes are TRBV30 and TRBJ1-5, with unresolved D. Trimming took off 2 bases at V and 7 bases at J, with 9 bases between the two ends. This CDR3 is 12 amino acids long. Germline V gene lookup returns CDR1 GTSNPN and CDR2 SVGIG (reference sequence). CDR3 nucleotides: TGTGCCTGGAGTAAAACTCAGCAGCCCCAGCATTTT. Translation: CAWSKTQQPQHF.